The present TCR beta chain was sequenced within a study of neurological immune-mediated disorders. This clonotype was recorded many times. TCRdb reprocessed the 5' RACE reads via MiXCR and lists one record per CDR3 protein. The sample carries around 66,000 distinct CDR3 sequences, approximately 4.6% recorded once. Looked up from germline, CDR1 is SQVTM and CDR2 is ANQGSEA. J was trimmed by 3 bases and V by 1 base; bases with no gene match: 4. This CDR3 has 14 residues. The rearrangement uses TRBV29-1 and TRBJ2-7; 9 positions match TRBD1. Sequenced sample: PBMCs. The sequence was collected from an older woman with multiple sclerosis. The CDR3 DNA follows: TGCAGCGTTGAAGGGACAGGGGACGGCTACGAGCAGTACTTC. This sequence encodes CSVEGTGDGYEQYF.